The next 22 T cell receptor beta chains were all read from a single sample in a study of blood T cell repertoires in COVID-19. Produced via immunoSEQ multiplex PCR; TCRdb's table is partial and in-frame only. Altogether approximately 190,000 clones are present, about 80% being singletons, with the ten largest covering 7.5%. The specimen was PBMCs or T cells enriched from blood (not recorded which). The receptors were sampled from a man aged 35-49 years who had recovered from COVID-19.

The chain recombines TRBV4-2 with TRBJ2-7, with D tentatively TRBD2 (7 bases). Germline CDR1 reads LGHNA; CDR2 reads YNFKEQ. V was shortened by 0 bases and J by 2 bases, with 14 bases between the two germline ends. CDR3 length: 16 amino acids. CDR3 sequence: CASSQEGGAETYEQYF. The CDR3 coding sequence is TGTGCCAGCAGCCAAGAAGGGGGGGCGGAAACCTACGAGCAGTACTTC.

The rearrangement uses TRBV15 and TRBJ1-1; D unclear. V lost 7 bases to trimming and J lost 4 bases, with 25 bases between them. The germline V gene encodes CDR1 LNHNV and CDR2 YYDKDF (reference sequence). The CDR3 covers 17 residues. The CDR3 spells CATTLPGGSRVGTEAFF. The CDR3 region has the DNA TGTGCCACCACGCTTCCCGGAGGCAGTAGGGTTGGCACTGAAGCTTTCTTT.

V is TRBV5-1 and J is TRBJ2-3, with D unresolved. CDR1 and CDR2 (germline): SGHRS, YFSETQ. This CDR3 has 14 amino acids. Trimming stripped 0 bases from V and 2 bases from J, with 7 bases between. The CDR3 coding sequence is TGCGCCAGCAGCTTGGACAGTAACACAGATACGCAGTATTTT. Translation gives CASSLDSNTDTQYF.

This chain links TRBV5-6 with TRBJ1-1; 7 bases are shared with TRBD1. V lost 4 bases, J lost 4 bases, and 10 bases stayed unmatched. CDR3 size: 15 residues. Germline CDR1 reads SGHDT; CDR2 reads YYEEEE. CDR3 sequence: CASSQRSAGGTEAFF. The CDR3 DNA reads TGTGCCAGCAGCCAGAGATCAGCAGGGGGCACTGAAGCTTTCTTT. The full variable domain, completed using reference TRBV5-6 and TRBJ1-1, is DAGVTQSPTHLIKTRGQQVTLRCSPKSGHDTVSWYQQALGQGPQFIFQYYEEEERQRGNFPDRFSGHQFPNYSSELNVNALLLGDSALYLCASSQRSAGGTEAFFGQGTRLTVV.

This clone came up once. This chain uses TRBV30 with TRBJ2-3; 9 bases line up with TRBD1. The CDR3 spans 14 residues. The V gene's germline CDR1 is GTSNPN and CDR2 SVGIG (reference sequence). After removal of 7 bases from V and 3 bases from J, the junction contained 8 bases not matched to a gene. CDR3 bases: TGTGCCTCGAACCGGGACAGGGTAACAGATACGCAGTATTTT. Protein: CASNRDRVTDTQYF. Combining the CDR3 with reference TRBV30 and TRBJ2-3 gives the whole variable domain SQTIHQWPATLVQPVGSPLSLECTVEGTSNPNLYWYRQAAGRGLQLLFYSVGIGQISSEVPQNLSASRPQDRQFILSSKKLLLSDSGFYLCASNRDRVTDTQYFGPGTRLTVL.

This clone was seen more than once but under ten times. Other DNA sequences within the sample encode an identical CDR3. V is TRBV6-5 and J is TRBJ2-7; 10 nucleotides match TRBD1. This CDR3 has 15 amino acids. Germline V gives CDR1 MNHEY, CDR2 SVGAGI. V was pared by 0 bases and J by 4 bases, with 3 bases of the junction left unmatched. CDR3 sequence (DNA): TGTGCCAGCAGTTACTCGGACAGGGGGTCTTACGAGCAGTACTTC. It translates to CASSYSDRGSYEQYF.

In this sample, this clone turned up a few times. This chain joins TRBV3-1 (or the pseudogene TRBV3-2) and TRBJ2-3; 8 nucleotides align to TRBD2. With 1 base clipped from V and 4 bases from J, the junction kept 1 base outside the gene matches. This CDR3 spans 14 amino acids. Germline CDR1 reads LGHDT; CDR2 reads YNNKEL (reference sequence). The CDR3 is CASSQAGGPDTQYF. CDR3 DNA: TGTGCCAGCAGCCAAGCGGGGGGGCCAGATACGCAGTATTTT.

The chain carries TRBV6-6 and TRBJ2-1; 11 positions agree with TRBD2. From germline, CDR1 is MNHNY and CDR2 SVGAGI (reference sequence). This CDR3 has 17 residues. V lost 5 bases and J lost 8; bases outside the gene matches: 14. CDR3 bases: TGTGCCAGCAGTCCTTATTCTTTAGCGGGGGGGCGCCATGAGCAGTTCTTC. This gives the protein CASSPYSLAGGRHEQFF.

The chain is built from TRBV12-3 or TRBV12-4 and TRBJ1-3, with D unclear. The V end was cut by 5 bases, the J end by 4 bases, with 9 bases between. This CDR3 has 13 residues. DNA of the CDR3: TGTGCCAGCAGTCTACATAGCGGAAACACCATATATTTT. Translating it yields CASSLHSGNTIYF.

This sequence joins TRBV7-9 and TRBJ2-1, with TRBD1 identical over 7 bases. The ends lost 6 bases at V and 7 bases at J; junction bases unmatched: 9. CDR1 and CDR2 from the germline V gene are SEHNR and FQNEAQ (reference sequence). The CDR3 has 14 residues. In DNA form, the CDR3 reads TGTGCCAGCAGTTCCCGGGACAGTGGGAATGAGCAGTTCTTC. It translates to CASSSRDSGNEQFF.

The J gene is TRBJ1-5, the V gene TRBV7-2, with a weak D call TRBD1 (6 bases). V dropped 1 base and J dropped 3 bases, with 13 bases sitting between them. The CDR3 has 16 residues. Per germline, CDR1 SGHTA and CDR2 FQGNSA. The CDR3 bases are TGTGCCAGCAGCTTAGAAGGCAGGGGAAACAATCAGCCCCAGCATTTT. Residues: CASSLEGRGNNQPQHF.

The chain carries TRBV30 and TRBJ1-5; 7 bases match TRBD1. The CDR3 contains 14 residues. Germline V gene sequence: CDR1 GTSNPN, CDR2 SVGIG (reference sequence). V shed 3 bases, J shed 1 base, and the junction held 3 bases outside the gene matches. For the CDR3, the DNA is TGTGCCTGGAGGGAGACAGGGAGCAATCAGCCCCAGCATTTT. It specifies CAWRETGSNQPQHF.

The chain links TRBV3-1 (or the pseudogene TRBV3-2) to TRBJ2-1, with 14 positions matching TRBD2. The CDR3 consists of 17 residues. V trimming: 1 base; J trimming: 8 bases; junction bases outside the gene matches: 7. CDR1 and CDR2 (germline): LGHDT, YNNKEL (reference sequence). The CDR3 is CASSQGSGLAGGHEQFF. The CDR3 coding sequence is TGTGCCAGCAGCCAAGGGAGCGGACTAGCGGGGGGACATGAGCAGTTCTTC.

This clone was seen only a few times. This chain joins TRBV14 and TRBJ1-1, with TRBD1 as a possible D gene (5 bases). This CDR3 has 14 residues. CDR1 SGHDN and CDR2 FVKESK come from the germline V gene. V was shortened by 3 bases and J by 1 base, with 9 bases between the two germline ends. The CDR3 DNA follows: TGTGCCAGCAGCCAGTCAGGGTGGAACACTGAAGCTTTCTTT. Amino acid sequence: CASSQSGWNTEAFF.

The gene calls are TRBV6-5 and TRBJ1-1; no clear D. V lost 8 bases to trimming and J lost 11 bases, with 18 bases between them. The CDR3 totals 12 residues. The germline V gene encodes CDR1 MNHEY and CDR2 SVGAGI. Here the CDR3 DNA reads TGTGCCAGCGGTCGAGCCCCGGGAACGGCTTTCTTT. Amino acid sequence: CASGRAPGTAFF.

The J gene is TRBJ2-7, the V gene TRBV6-6; unclear D gene. The CDR3 length is 14 residues. CDR1 is MNHNY, CDR2 SVGAGI, per germline (reference sequence). V lost 0 bases and J lost 1, with 7 bases in between. CDR3 sequence (DNA): TGTGCCAGCAGTTACTCCTCGGAGTCCTACGAGCAGTACTTC. Amino acids: CASSYSSESYEQYF.

CDR3 nucleotide sequence: TGCAGCGTGAACAGGGTCGGCTATGGCTACACCTTC. It specifies CSVNRVGYGYTF. The gene calls are TRBV29-1 and TRBJ1-2; D might be TRBD1 (6 bases). Trimming took 6 bases from V and 4 from J, leaving 12 bases between them. The CDR3 spans 12 residues. CDR1 is SQVTM and CDR2 is ANQGSEA in the germline V gene.

The chain links TRBV7-9 to TRBJ1-4, with 8 nucleotides matching TRBD1. In germline, CDR1 is SEHNR, CDR2 FQNEAQ (reference sequence). The CDR3 covers 15 residues. Trimming at V came to 1 base and at J to 8 bases, leaving 6 bases not matched to a gene. CDR3 region: CASSLGGQGWEKLFF. The CDR3 nucleotides are TGTGCCAGCAGCTTAGGAGGACAGGGTTGGGAAAAACTGTTTTTT.

This chain joins TRBV4-2 and TRBJ2-1, with 9 bases fitting TRBD2. V was clipped by 1 base and J by 1 base; unmatched bases: 11. CDR3 length: 19 amino acids. Germline V gene sequence: CDR1 LGHNA, CDR2 YNFKEQ. CDR3 region: CASSQARGTSGGSYNEQFF. The CDR3 DNA reads as TGTGCCAGCAGCCAAGCCCGTGGGACGAGCGGGGGGTCCTACAATGAGCAGTTCTTC.

The chain joins TRBV5-1 to TRBJ2-3; 8 nucleotides line up with TRBD1. From germline, CDR1 is SGHRS and CDR2 YFSETQ. J gave up 1 base and V 3 bases, and 1 base lay outside the gene matches. This CDR3 region has 14 residues. Here the CDR3 reads CASSSGQGTDTQYF. The CDR3 bases are TGCGCCAGCAGCTCGGGACAGGGCACAGATACGCAGTATTTT.

V gene TRBV9 combines with J gene TRBJ1-2; a possible D gene is TRBD1 (5 bases). The CDR3 is 13 residues long. Trimming removed 3 bases from V and 4 bases from J, with 10 bases in between. The germline V gene has CDR1 SGDLS and CDR2 YYNGEE. CDR3 sequence: CASSDGQVYGYTF. CDR3 DNA: TGTGCCAGCAGCGATGGACAAGTCTATGGCTACACCTTC. The full variable domain, rest sourced from reference TRBV9 and TRBJ1-2, is DSGVTQTPKHLITATGQRVTLRCSPRSGDLSVYWYQQSLDQGLQFLIQYYNGEERAKGNILERFSAQQFPDLHSELNLSSLELGDSALYFCASSDGQVYGYTFGSGTRLTVV.

The V gene is TRBV11-2, the J gene TRBJ1-4, with a possible D match to TRBD1 (6 bases). This CDR3 is built from 15 residues. V shed 5 bases and J shed 0 bases, with 10 bases lying between them. Germline V gives CDR1 SGHAT, CDR2 FQNNGV. CDR3 DNA sequence: TGTGCCAGCAGCATTGGACAGACAACTAATGAAAAACTGTTTTTT. Protein sequence: CASSIGQTTNEKLFF.